This T cell receptor beta chain was identified in a study of PD-1 blockade in classical Hodgkin lymphoma (dated by TCRdb to 2020 to 2021). Looking at the study overall: Nivolumab dosing was 3 mg/kg intravenously every 2 weeks, continuing until either disease progression or unacceptable toxicity. A peripheral blood immune signature of response to PD-1 blockade in classical Hodgkin lymphoma was defined using TCR beta sequencing and CyTOF. Findings and caveats that apply to the study as a whole: Trial patients with a complete response had baseline diversity similar to that of newly diagnosed patients, while partial responders and progressors had significantly lower diversity. By C4D1, a significant rise was seen in CD4+ TCR diversity but not in CD8+ TCR diversity (p=0.0027 vs p=0.16), and the rise was most apparent among complete responders (p=0.02). Diversity was lower in patients who began nivolumab less than 1 year after ASCT, so these patients were left out of later analyses to avoid confounding by immune reconstitution. The study was restricted to a single clinical trial cohort, and the causes of repertoire differences, possibly disease activity or prior therapy, were left undefined. Baseline TCR diversity was reported as lower in newly diagnosed patients than in healthy donors, and lower still in relapsed/refractory patients.

Per the publication, the time point label means: cycle 1 day 1 (C1D1), immediately before nivolumab initiation. Every trial patient had relapsed following autologous stem cell transplantation, and prior brentuximab vedotin exposure was what differed among cohorts A, B and C. The trial cohort comprised 60 or so patients with relapsed/refractory classical Hodgkin lymphoma whose best overall responses were complete response, partial response or progressive disease. In the multi-cohort phase II CheckMate 205 trial, trial patients received single-agent nivolumab. Best overall response was determined by an independent review committee according to the 2007 International Working Group response criteria. Trial PBMCs were obtained immediately prior to nivolumab initiation (C1D1) and on therapy at cycle 2 day 1 and cycle 4 day 1. Peripheral blood was collected in 8 mL Vacutainer Cell Preparation Tubes, from which PBMCs were isolated by centrifugation and then cryopreserved.

The Qiagen DNeasy kit was used to extract genomic DNA both from unsorted PBMCs and from the negatively selected CD4+ and CD8+ fractions. TCR beta CDR3 regions were amplified by immunoSEQ multiplex PCR using primers annealing to V and J segments. A synthetic immune receptor repertoire was used to minimize amplification bias, and any residual bias was removed computationally once sequencing was done. As for how the authors treated the data: Custom Python scripts were used to quantify repertoire diversity as the Shannon entropy index. Unsorted, CD4+ and CD8+ repertoires were analyzed separately, except in combined analyses where CD4+ and CD8+ sequences were merged in silico. Clonal expansion was defined as at least a 2-fold frequency increase after treatment relative to C1D1, with a pseudocount of 0.5 for undetected baseline clones. Singleton clones were defined as clones with 0 or 1 copy at C1D1, and non-singleton clones were defined as clones with 2 or more copies. By matching protein sequences in sorted samples from the same patient, clones expanded in unsorted samples were annotated as CD4+, CD8+ or unknown. Wilcoxon tests were applied to paired samples to test diversity changes from C1D1 to C4D1. Not all clones reach the TCRdb copy of this immuneACCESS table, which keeps in-frame sequences only. Checked studies attribute under half of the gap to unresolved V genes and leave the rest unexplained. V and J calls and clone size are those listed in that table; D and trimming were worked out from the DNA. In all, the sample holds 40,000 or so clones, and 78% of those were seen once. The ten biggest clones cover roughly 13% of the sample.

As regards this clone: The antigen it binds to is not known. Per-base qualities were not stored, and no clone one base away is much larger.

The CDR3 spans 11 residues, from the cysteine through the phenylalanine. Left in the record is the CDR3 DNA by itself, 33 bases read in frame from the first base. CDR1 is given as MNHEY and CDR2 as SMNVEV, both from the germline V gene (reference sequence). Relative to germline, V is 10 bases shorter and J is 12 bases shorter, with 16 bases between their ends. The receptor was derived from a human donor with classical Hodgkin lymphoma. The chain was built from TRBV27 and TRBJ2-1; there is no confident call for the D gene. The source was peripheral blood mononuclear cells (PBMCs), collected at baseline. This receptor carries the CDR3 CATLDSHRQFF. The bases read TGTGCCACCTTAGACTCGCATCGGCAGTTCTTC.